This T cell receptor (beta chain) came from a study of blood T cell repertoires in COVID-19. Overall study: The United States, Italy and Spain were the sources of the acute and convalescent COVID-19 samples. T cells, B-cell-depleted T cells, or PBMCs provided the cDNA or gDNA that served as material.

V was clipped by 5 bases and J by 1 base; unmatched bases: 3. This CDR3 has 14 amino acids. CDR1 is MNHEY and CDR2 is SVGAGI in the germline V gene. In the original processing: Reference gene primer amplification gave nucleated cell count estimates. TCRdb's table, derived via immunoSEQ multiplex PCR, lists solely in-frame clones and lacks some. The V and J calls and the clone size are those of that table, but D and trimming were determined from the DNA. The sample holds 180,000 or so clones; around 86% are singletons and the top ten take less than 1%. The chain uses TRBV6-5 and TRBJ2-7; 9 positions agree with TRBD1. The clonotype comes from a man between 18 and 29 years old with acute or convalescent COVID-19. Sequencing was performed on peripheral blood. CDR3 sequence: CASSRTGESYEQYF. DNA of the CDR3: TGTGCCAGCAGTCGGACAGGGGAATCCTACGAGCAGTACTTC.